Only a few counts were recorded for the clone carrying this TCR beta chain. No antigen is known for it. Using a J-beta primer mix together with a sample-barcoded 5' primer, a second PCR was run for about 6 to 12 cycles. Every single cDNA molecule received a tag from a template-switch adaptor with 12 random nucleotides. One entry per CDR3 protein, called by TCRdb with MiXCR from the 5' RACE reads. The sample lists around 1.7 million distinct CDR3 sequences, roughly 30% occurring once. This CDR3 contains 11 residues. Germline V gives CDR1 SEHNR, CDR2 FQNEAQ (reference sequence). V shed 3 bases and J shed 8 bases, with 7 bases lying between them. The data belong to a study of blood T cells in healthy people across ages. Study-wide results and limits: The unknown donor CMV status may have confounded expanded clonotype changes.

This chain links TRBV7-9 with TRBJ1-1; D call uncertain. Sequenced material: blood. The receptor was isolated from a woman in her 30s in good health. The chain's CDR3 is CASSFTEEAFF. CDR3 sequence (DNA): TGTGCCAGCAGCTTCACAGAGGAAGCTTTCTTT.